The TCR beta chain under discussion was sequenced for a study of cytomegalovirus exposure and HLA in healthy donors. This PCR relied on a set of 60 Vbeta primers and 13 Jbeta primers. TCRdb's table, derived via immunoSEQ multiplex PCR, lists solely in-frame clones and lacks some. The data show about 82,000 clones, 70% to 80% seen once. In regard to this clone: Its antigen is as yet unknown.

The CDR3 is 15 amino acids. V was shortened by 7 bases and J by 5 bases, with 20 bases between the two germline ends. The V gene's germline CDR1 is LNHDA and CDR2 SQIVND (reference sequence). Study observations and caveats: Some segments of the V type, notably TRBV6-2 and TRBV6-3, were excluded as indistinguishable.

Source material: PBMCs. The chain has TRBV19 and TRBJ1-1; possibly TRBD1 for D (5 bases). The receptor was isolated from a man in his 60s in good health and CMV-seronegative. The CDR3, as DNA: TGTGCCAGTACGGGGGGGTTTCGGGTGAGGACTGAAGCTTTCTTT. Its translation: CASTGGFRVRTEAFF.